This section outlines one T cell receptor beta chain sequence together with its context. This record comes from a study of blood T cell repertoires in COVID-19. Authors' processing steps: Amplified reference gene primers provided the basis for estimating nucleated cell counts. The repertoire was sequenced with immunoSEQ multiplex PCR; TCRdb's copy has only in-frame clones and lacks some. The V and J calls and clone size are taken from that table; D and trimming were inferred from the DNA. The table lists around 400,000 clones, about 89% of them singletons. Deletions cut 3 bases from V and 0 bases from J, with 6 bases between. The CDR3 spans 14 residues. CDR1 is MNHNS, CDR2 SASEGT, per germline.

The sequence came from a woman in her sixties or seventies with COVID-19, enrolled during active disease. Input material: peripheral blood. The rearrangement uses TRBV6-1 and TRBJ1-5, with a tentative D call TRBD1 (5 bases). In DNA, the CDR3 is TGTGCCAGCAGTGAGACAGATAGCAATCAGCCCCAGCATTTT. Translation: CASSETDSNQPQHF.